This T cell receptor beta chain emerged from a study of T-cell reconstitution after alpha-beta-depleted transplantation in children. Preparation of the TCRbeta library was carried out with unique molecular identifiers. MiXCR was run by TCRdb on the PCR reads, yielding one entry per CDR3 protein. This repertoire shows around 960,000 distinct CDR3 sequences, roughly 31% found once; its top ten account for roughly 30%. The germline V gene has CDR1 SGHTA and CDR2 FQGTGA. The CDR3 consists of 21 residues. V was cut by 1 base and J by 4 bases, with 28 bases left in between. Worth noting for this clonotype: Its cognate antigen is unknown.

Study-wide results and caveats: Reported findings indicate that, about two months after transplant, alpha-beta T cells came from several hundred expanded clones, which were derived from non-depleted graft cells. T-cell numbers and diversity, one year after transplant, stemmed largely from T cells that were newly produced. There were some patients whose high TCRbeta diversity at day 60 came from surviving recipient T cells and thymic progenitors.

This receptor was taken from a boy younger than two who had a stem cell transplant for SCID, so the T cells may come from the graft donor. The chain recombines TRBV7-3 with TRBJ2-2; no definite D call. The sample was PBMCs, mostly from graft donor cells, taken 360 days after TCRalphabeta/CD19-depleted stem cell transplant. CDR3: CASSLMPGPAKADSSTGELFF. The CDR3, as DNA: TGTGCCAGCAGCTTAATGCCTGGACCTGCAAAGGCTGATAGTTCCACCGGGGAGCTGTTTTTT.